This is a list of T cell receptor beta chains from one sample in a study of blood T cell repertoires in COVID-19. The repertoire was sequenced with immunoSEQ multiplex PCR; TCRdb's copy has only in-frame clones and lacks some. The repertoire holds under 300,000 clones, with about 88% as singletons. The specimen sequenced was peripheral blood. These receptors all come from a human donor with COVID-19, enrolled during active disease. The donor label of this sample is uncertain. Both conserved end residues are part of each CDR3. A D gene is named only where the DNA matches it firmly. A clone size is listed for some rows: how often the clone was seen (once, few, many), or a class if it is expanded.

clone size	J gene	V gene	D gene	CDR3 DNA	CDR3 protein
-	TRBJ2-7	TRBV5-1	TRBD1	TGCGCCAGCAGCCACGATGGGACAGGGGCCTCCTACGAGCAGTACTTC	CASSHDGTGASYEQYF
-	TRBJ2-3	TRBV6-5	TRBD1	TGTGCCAGCAGCCCGGGACAGGGGAGCACAGATACGCAGTATTTT	CASSPGQGSTDTQYF
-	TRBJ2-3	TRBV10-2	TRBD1	TGCGCCAGCAGTCCCGGGACAGGGCGGTATAGCACAGATACGCAGTATTTT	CASSPGTGRYSTDTQYF
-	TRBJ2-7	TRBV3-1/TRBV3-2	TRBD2	TGTGCCAGCAGCCCGGGACTAGCGGGAGGAGGCGAGCAGTACTTC	CASSPGLAGGGEQYF
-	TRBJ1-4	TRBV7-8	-	TGTGCCAGCAGCTTAGTCGGGGTGACTAATGAAAAACTGTTTTTT	CASSLVGVTNEKLFF
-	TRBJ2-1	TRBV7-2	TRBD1	TGTGCCAGCAGCTTGTACCGGGACAGCGATGAGCAGTTCTTC	CASSLYRDSDEQFF
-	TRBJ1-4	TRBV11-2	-	TGTGCCAGCAGCGAGAACAGGATGTTTGGTGAAAAACTGTTTTTT	CASSENRMFGEKLFF
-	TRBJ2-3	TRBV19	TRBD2	TGTGCCAGTAGTACTAGCGGGAGTCGCACAGATACGCAGTATTTT	CASSTSGSRTDTQYF
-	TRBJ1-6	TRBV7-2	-	TGTGCCAGCAGCTTAGACGGCCTGAGGACTCATTCACCCCTCCACTTT	CASSLDGLRTHSPLHF
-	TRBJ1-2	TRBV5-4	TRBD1	TGTGCCAGCAGCCCACCCGGACAGGGTCCGGCTGGCTACACCTTC	CASSPPGQGPAGYTF
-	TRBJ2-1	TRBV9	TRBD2	TGTGCCAGCAGCGACCCGGGTCTAGCGGGAGGAGGCAATGAGCAGTTCTTC	CASSDPGLAGGGNEQFF
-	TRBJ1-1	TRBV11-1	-	TGTGCCAGCAGCTCTAGCCCCACTGGGACTGAAGCTTTCTTT	CASSSSPTGTEAFF
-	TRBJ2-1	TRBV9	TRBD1	TGTGCCAGCAGCGTATCCGGGGGACAGGGGCATAATGAGCAGTTCTTC	CASSVSGGQGHNEQFF
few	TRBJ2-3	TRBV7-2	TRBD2	TGTGCCAGCAGCTTCGGACTAGCGGGAGCAGATACGCAGTATTTT	CASSFGLAGADTQYF
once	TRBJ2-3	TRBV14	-	TGTGCCAGCAGCCCCACCAGGGATACGCAGTATTTT	CASSPTRDTQYF
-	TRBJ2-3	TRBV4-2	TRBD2	TGTGCCAGCAGCCAAGGGGAACTAGCGGGAGGGCAGACAGATACGCAGTATTTT	CASSQGELAGGQTDTQYF
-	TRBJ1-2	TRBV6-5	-	TGTGCCAGCAGTTACTCGAAAGGGGTCCCCGGCTACACCTTC	CASSYSKGVPGYTF
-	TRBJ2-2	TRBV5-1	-	TGCGCCAGCAGCTTGGGCGACAGAACCGGGGAGCTGTTTTTT	CASSLGDRTGELFF
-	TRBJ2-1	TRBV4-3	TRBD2	TGCGCCAGCAGCCGCCGGACTAGCGGGAGTCGCGATGAGCAGTTCTTC	CASSRRTSGSRDEQFF
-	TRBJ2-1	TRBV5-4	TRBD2	TGTGCCAGCAGCTTGGGGACTAGCCGTTTCAATGAGCAGTTCTTC	CASSLGTSRFNEQFF
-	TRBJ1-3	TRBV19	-	TGTGCCAGTACCTCTACCCACGACAGAGCCTCTGGAAACACCATATATTTT	CASTSTHDRASGNTIYF
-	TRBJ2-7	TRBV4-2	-	TGTGCCAGCAGCGCTAGTCAGAACTACGAGCAGTACTTC	CASSASQNYEQYF
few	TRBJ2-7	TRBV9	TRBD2	TGTGCCAGCAGCGTGGGACTAGCGGGAGATTACGAGCAGTACTTC	CASSVGLAGDYEQYF
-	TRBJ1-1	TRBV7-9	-	TGTGCCAGCAGCGCAGTGATAGGGGCTGGCACTGAAGCTTTCTTT	CASSAVIGAGTEAFF
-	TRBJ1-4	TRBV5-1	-	TGCGCCAGCAGCGCTTCAGGATTTGGGGAGGAAAAACTGTTTTTT	CASSASGFGEEKLFF
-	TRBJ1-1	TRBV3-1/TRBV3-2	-	TGTGCCAGCAGCCAAGCGGGTTCACTCATGAACACTGAAGCTTTCTTT	CASSQAGSLMNTEAFF
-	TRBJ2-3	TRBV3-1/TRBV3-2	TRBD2	TGTGCCAGCAGCCGGGCGAGGGGAGGGCCCTCAGATACGCAGTATTTT	CASSRARGGPSDTQYF
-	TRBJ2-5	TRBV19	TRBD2	TGTGCCAGTAGTATAAGGGGTCAACTGACTAGCGGGAGTGAAGAGACCCAGTACTTC	CASSIRGQLTSGSEETQYF
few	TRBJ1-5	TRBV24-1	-	TGTGCCACCAGTGACTCCTCGGGCAATCAGCCCCAGCATTTT	CATSDSSGNQPQHF
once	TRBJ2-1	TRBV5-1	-	TGCGCCAGCAGCTACCTTCCTTCCAGGGGAAACAATGAGCAGTTCTTC	CASSYLPSRGNNEQFF
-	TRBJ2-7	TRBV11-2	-	TGTGCCAGCAGCTCCCCCAGGATGGGCGGGACCTACGAGCAGTACTTC	CASSSPRMGGTYEQYF
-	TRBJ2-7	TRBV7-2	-	TGTGCCAGCAGCTTAGGGGGAGGTAACTCCTACGAGCAGTACTTC	CASSLGGGNSYEQYF
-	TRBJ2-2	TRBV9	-	TGTGCCAGCAGCGTAGCTGGAGGGGGCAACACCGGGGAGCTGTTTTTT	CASSVAGGGNTGELFF
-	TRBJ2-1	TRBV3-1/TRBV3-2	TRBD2	TGTGCCAGCAGCAATCTAGCGGGACCCTACAATGAGCAGTTCTTC	CASSNLAGPYNEQFF
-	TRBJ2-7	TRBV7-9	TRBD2	TGTGCCAGCAGCTACAGCGGGATGGCCTCCTACGAGCAGTACTTC	CASSYSGMASYEQYF